This paragraph covers one T cell receptor (beta chain) sequence. Original processing notes: Amplification from reference gene primers served as the basis for estimated nucleated cell counts. Produced via immunoSEQ multiplex PCR; TCRdb's table is partial and in-frame only. V, J and clone size derive from that table, while D and trimming were established from the DNA sequence. The sample consists of approximately 52,000 clones, 75% to 90% of them appearing once. Looked up from germline, CDR1 is SNHLY and CDR2 is FYNNEI. The CDR3 spans 15 residues. The trim removed 7 bases at V and 4 bases at J, leaving 9 bases unmatched. These data come from a study of blood T cell repertoires in COVID-19. Whole-study context: Acute-phase and convalescent COVID-19 samples originated in the United States, Italy and Spain. Sources were T cells, B-cell-depleted T cells, or PBMCs; the material itself was cDNA or gDNA.

The clonotype comes from a man in his fifties or sixties with active COVID-19. The chain recombines TRBV2 with TRBJ1-1; 10 bases agree with TRBD1. The sample consisted of peripheral blood. CDR3 loop: CASTDRDRGSTEAFF. The DNA of the CDR3 is TGTGCCAGCACTGACCGGGACAGGGGATCCACTGAAGCTTTCTTT.